The present TCR beta chain was sequenced within a study of T cell responses to AZD1222 COVID-19 vaccine. General observations from the study: The study sampled repertoires only after the peak T cell response. At baseline, seropositivity was found in only a handful of AZD1222 recipients. Reports indicate that nearly half of spike-specific TCRs are directed at unmutated variant regions. The donors showed a predominance of white British ancestry and of females, with possible underestimation of clonal diversity.

The table came from immunoSEQ multiplex PCR; TCRdb's copy has only in-frame clones and leaves some out. Of some 180,000 clones listed, approximately 90% are singletons. The CDR3 spans 17 residues. Germline V gene data show CDR1 as KGHSH and CDR2 as LQKENI. V shed 2 bases and J shed 2 bases, with 16 bases lying between them. Concerning this clone: The target antigen is unknown.

This clonotype was obtained from an adult who received the AZD1222 COVID-19 vaccine. The genes are TRBV18 and TRBJ1-3, with a weak D call TRBD1 (5 bases). The source material was peripheral blood, sampled 28 days after the second AZD1222 dose. The CDR3 is CASSPDQGPYPGNTIYF. CDR3 in DNA: TGTGCCAGCTCACCAGATCAGGGACCCTACCCTGGAAACACCATATATTTT.